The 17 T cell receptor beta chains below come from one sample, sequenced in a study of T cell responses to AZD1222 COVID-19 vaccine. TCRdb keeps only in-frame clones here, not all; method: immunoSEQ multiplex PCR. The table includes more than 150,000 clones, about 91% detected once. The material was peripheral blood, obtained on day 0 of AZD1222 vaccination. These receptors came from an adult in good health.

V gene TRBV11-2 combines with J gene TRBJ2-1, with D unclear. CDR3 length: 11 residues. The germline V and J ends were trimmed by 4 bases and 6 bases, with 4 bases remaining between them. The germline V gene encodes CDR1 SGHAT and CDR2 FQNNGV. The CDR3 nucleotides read TGTGCCAGCAGCTCGCTCAATGAGCAGTTCTTC. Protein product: CASSSLNEQFF.

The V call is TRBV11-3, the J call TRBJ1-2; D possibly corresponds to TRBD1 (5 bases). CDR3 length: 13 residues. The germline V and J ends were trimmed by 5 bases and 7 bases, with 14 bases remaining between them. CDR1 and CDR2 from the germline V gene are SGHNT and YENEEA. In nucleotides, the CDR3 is TGTGCCAGCAGCAACAGGTTGGCGGGTGGCTACACCTTC. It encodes CASSNRLAGGYTF.

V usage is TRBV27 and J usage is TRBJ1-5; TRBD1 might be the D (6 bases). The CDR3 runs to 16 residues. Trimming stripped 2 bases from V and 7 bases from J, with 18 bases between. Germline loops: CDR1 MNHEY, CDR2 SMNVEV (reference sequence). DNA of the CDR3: TGTGCCAGCAGTTTAGCCCCACCAGGGGCTCTGCAGCCCCAGCATTTT. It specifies CASSLAPPGALQPQHF.

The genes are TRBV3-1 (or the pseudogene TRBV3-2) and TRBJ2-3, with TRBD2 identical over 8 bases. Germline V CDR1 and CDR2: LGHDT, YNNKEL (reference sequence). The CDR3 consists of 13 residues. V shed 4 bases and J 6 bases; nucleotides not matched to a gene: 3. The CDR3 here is CASSLAGIDTQYF. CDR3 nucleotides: TGTGCCAGCAGCCTAGCGGGAATTGATACGCAGTATTTT.

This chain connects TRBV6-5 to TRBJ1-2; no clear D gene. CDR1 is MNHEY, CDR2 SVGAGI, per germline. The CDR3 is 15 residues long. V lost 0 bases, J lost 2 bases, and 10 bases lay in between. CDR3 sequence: CASSYSMSRNYGYTF. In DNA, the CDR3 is TGTGCCAGCAGTTACTCGATGTCCCGGAACTATGGCTACACCTTC.

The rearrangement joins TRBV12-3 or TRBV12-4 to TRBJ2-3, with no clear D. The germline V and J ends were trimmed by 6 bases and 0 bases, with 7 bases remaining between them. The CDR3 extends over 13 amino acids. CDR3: CASSLSSTDTQYF. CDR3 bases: TGTGCCAGCAGCCTCAGTAGCACAGATACGCAGTATTTT.

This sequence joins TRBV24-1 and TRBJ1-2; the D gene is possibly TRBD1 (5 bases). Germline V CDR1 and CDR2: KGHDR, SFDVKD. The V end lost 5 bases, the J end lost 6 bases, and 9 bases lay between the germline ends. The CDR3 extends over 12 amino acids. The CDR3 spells CATSGGQDGYTF. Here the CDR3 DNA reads TGTGCCACCAGTGGCGGACAAGATGGCTACACCTTC.

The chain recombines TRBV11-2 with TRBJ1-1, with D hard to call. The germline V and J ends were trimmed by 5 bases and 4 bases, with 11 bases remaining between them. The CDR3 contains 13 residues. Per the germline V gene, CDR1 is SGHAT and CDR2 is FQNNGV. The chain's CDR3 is CASSTYQATEAFF. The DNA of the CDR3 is TGTGCCAGCAGCACCTACCAGGCCACTGAAGCTTTCTTT.

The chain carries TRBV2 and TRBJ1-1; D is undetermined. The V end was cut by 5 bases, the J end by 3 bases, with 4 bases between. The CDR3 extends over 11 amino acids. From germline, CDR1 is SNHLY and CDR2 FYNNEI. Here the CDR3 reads CASSKYTEAFF. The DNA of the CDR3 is TGTGCCAGCAGTAAGTACACTGAAGCTTTCTTT.

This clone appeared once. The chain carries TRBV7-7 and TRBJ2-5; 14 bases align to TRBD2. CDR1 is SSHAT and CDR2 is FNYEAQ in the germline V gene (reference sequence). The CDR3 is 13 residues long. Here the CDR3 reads CASGLAGGETQYF. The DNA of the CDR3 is TGTGCTAGCGGACTAGCGGGAGGAGAGACCCAGTACTTC.

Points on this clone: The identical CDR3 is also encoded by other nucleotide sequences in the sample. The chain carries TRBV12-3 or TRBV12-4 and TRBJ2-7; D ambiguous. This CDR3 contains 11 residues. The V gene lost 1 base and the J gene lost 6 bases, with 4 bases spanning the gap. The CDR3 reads CASSLGGEQYF. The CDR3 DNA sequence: TGTGCCAGCAGTTTAGGTGGCGAGCAGTACTTC.

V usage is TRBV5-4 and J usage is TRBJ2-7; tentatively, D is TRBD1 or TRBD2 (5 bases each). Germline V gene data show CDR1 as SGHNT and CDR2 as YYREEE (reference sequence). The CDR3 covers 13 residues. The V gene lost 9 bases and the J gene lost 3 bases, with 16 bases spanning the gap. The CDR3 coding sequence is TGTGCCACCGAAGCTCGGGGCTTCTACGAGCAGTACTTC. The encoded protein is CATEARGFYEQYF.

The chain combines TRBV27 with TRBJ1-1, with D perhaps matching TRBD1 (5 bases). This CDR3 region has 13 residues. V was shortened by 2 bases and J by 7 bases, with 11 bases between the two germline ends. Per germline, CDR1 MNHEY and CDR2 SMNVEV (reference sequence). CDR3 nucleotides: TGTGCCAGCAGTTTAATGGGACCATATGAAGCTTTCTTT. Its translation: CASSLMGPYEAFF.

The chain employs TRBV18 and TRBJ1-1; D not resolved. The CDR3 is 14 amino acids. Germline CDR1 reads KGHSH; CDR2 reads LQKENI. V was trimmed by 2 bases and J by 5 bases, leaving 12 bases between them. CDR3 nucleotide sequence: TGTGCCAGCTCACCAGCCGGCCTTCATACTGAAGCTTTCTTT. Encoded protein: CASSPAGLHTEAFF.

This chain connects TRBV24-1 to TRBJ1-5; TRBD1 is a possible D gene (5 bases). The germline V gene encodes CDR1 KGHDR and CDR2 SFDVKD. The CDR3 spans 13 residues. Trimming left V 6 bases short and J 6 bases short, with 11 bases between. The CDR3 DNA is TGTGCCACCAGTCGGAGGGGAACTCAGCCCCAGCATTTT. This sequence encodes CATSRRGTQPQHF.

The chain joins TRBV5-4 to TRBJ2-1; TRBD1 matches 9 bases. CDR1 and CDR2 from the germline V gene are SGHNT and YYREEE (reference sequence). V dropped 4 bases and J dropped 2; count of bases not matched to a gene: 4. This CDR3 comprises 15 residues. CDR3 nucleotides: TGTGCCAGCAGCCCGGGACAGGGCCCCTACAATGAGCAGTTCTTC. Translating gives CASSPGQGPYNEQFF.

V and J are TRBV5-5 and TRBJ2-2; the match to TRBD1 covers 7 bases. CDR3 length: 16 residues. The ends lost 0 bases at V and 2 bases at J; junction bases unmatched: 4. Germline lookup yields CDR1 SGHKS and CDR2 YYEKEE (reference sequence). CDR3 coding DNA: TGTGCCAGCAGCTTGGTTCCAGGGGGAAACACCGGGGAGCTGTTTTTT. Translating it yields CASSLVPGGNTGELFF.